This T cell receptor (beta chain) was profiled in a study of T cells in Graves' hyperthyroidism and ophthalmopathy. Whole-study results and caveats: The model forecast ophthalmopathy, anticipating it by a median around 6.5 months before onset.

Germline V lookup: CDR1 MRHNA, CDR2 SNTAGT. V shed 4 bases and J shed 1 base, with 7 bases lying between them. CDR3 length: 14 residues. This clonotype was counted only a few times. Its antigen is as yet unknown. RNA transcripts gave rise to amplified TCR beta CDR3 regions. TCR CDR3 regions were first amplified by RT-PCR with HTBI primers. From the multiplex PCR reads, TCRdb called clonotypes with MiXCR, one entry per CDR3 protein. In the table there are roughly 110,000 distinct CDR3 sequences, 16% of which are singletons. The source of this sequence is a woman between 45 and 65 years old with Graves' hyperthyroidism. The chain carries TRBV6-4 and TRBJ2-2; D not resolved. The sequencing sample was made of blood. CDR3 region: CASSAAENTGELFF. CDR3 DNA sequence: TGTGCCAGCAGTGCTGCGGAGAACACCGGGGAGCTGTTTTTT.